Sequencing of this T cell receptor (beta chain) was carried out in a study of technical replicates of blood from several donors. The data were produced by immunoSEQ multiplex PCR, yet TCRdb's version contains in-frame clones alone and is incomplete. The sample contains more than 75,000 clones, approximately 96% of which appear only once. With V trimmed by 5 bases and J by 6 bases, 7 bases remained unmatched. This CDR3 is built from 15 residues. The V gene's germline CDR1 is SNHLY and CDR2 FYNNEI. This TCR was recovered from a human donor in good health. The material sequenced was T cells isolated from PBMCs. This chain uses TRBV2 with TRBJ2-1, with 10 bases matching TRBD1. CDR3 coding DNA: TGTGCCAGCAGTCTCGACAGGGGGCAGGGCAATGAGCAGTTCTTC. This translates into CASSLDRGQGNEQFF.